The 26 T cell receptor beta chains listed next were all sequenced from one sample in a study of graft-versus-host responses after intestinal transplantation. Sequenced by immunoSEQ multiplex PCR; TCRdb stores in-frame clones only, minus some. The repertoire has roughly 4,500 clones, roughly 70% of them found once; the top ten carry about 15%. Lymphocytes from graft epithelium and lamina propria were isolated. Sequencing used ileum tissue, obtained around 340 days after intestinal transplantation. The receptors shown here come from a human patient who received an intestinal transplant, so some T cells may come from the graft donor.

The chain recombines TRBV2 with TRBJ2-7, with a possible D match to TRBD1 (8 bases). This CDR3 region has 14 residues. V was pared by 7 bases and J by 5 bases, with 18 bases between. CDR1 and CDR2 from the germline V gene are SNHLY and FYNNEI. The CDR3 is CASTPGGGSHEQYF. DNA of the CDR3: TGTGCCAGCACCCCAGGGGGCGGGAGCCACGAGCAGTACTTC.

The chain carries TRBV6-1 and TRBJ1-2; 9 positions agree with TRBD1. This CDR3 spans 14 amino acids. J was trimmed by 6 bases and V by 2 bases; bases with no gene match: 4. Germline lookup yields CDR1 MNHNS and CDR2 SASEGT. The CDR3 reads CASSETGGWDGYTF. The CDR3 region has the DNA TGTGCCAGCAGTGAAACAGGGGGCTGGGATGGCTACACCTTC.

The rearrangement joins TRBV13 to TRBJ2-5, with 8 bases identical to TRBD2. Trimming removed 4 bases from V and 3 bases from J; junction bases left unmatched: 7. In germline, CDR1 is PRHDT, CDR2 FYEKMQ (reference sequence). This CDR3 has 15 residues. CDR3 sequence: CASSSLAGLKETQYF. In DNA, the CDR3 is TGTGCCAGCAGCTCATTAGCGGGACTCAAAGAGACCCAGTACTTC.

The V and J genes are TRBV5-5 and TRBJ2-7, with 7 bases lining up with TRBD1. The germline CDR1 and CDR2 sequences are SGHKS and YYEKEE (reference sequence). The CDR3 length is 15 residues. V gave up 0 bases and J gave up 3 bases; unmatched junction bases: 6. The CDR3 coding sequence is TGTGCCAGCAGCTTGGTCCAGGACAGGAGCTACGAGCAGTACTTC. Translation gives CASSLVQDRSYEQYF.

The genes are TRBV11-2 and TRBJ1-2, with D possibly matching TRBD1 (5 bases). V lost 5 bases, J lost 4 bases, and 17 bases lay in between. Germline V gives CDR1 SGHAT, CDR2 FQNNGV. The CDR3 is 15 residues long. This chain's CDR3 is CASSPSRDSSYGYTF. Here the CDR3 DNA reads TGTGCCAGCAGCCCAAGTCGGGACTCCTCCTATGGCTACACCTTC.

The chain links TRBV5-1 to TRBJ2-1; 10 nucleotides match TRBD2. The CDR3 has 16 amino acids. Trimming at V came to 0 bases and at J to 6 bases, leaving 6 bases not matched to a gene. Germline CDR1 SGHRS, CDR2 YFSETQ. The CDR3 DNA is TGCGCCAGCAGCTTGGGGGTAAGCGGGAGGGCCAATGAGCAGTTCTTC. It yields the protein CASSLGVSGRANEQFF.

V gene TRBV7-8 combines with J gene TRBJ2-3; the match to TRBD2 covers 8 bases. The junction had 7 bases not matched to a gene; V was cut back by 1 base and J by 4 bases. Germline CDR1 SGHVS, CDR2 FQNEAQ. The CDR3 is 16 amino acids. The CDR3 nucleotides are TGTGCCAGCAGCTTAGGGGTTACTAGCGGACCAGATACGCAGTATTTT. The encoded protein is CASSLGVTSGPDTQYF. Supplemented by reference TRBV7-8 and TRBJ2-3, the full variable domain reads GAGVSQSPRYKVAKRGQDVALRCDPISGHVSLFWYQQALGQGPEFLTYFQNEAQLDKSGLPSDRFFAERPEGSVSTLKIQRTQQEDSAVYLCASSLGVTSGPDTQYFGPGTRLTVL.

The V gene is TRBV11-2, the J gene TRBJ2-3, with D hard to call. Germline CDR1 SGHAT, CDR2 FQNNGV. V shed 5 bases and J shed 1 base, with 16 bases lying between them. This CDR3 comprises 16 residues. The CDR3 DNA reads as TGTGCCAGCAGCCGAGTAGGCGGAAGTGGCACAGATACGCAGTATTTT. Its protein is CASSRVGGSGTDTQYF.

The V call is TRBV7-8, the J call TRBJ1-3; D not resolved. Germline V gene data show CDR1 as SGHVS and CDR2 as FQNEAQ. There are 13 residues in the CDR3. V was trimmed by 2 bases and J by 4 bases, leaving 6 bases between them. The CDR3 sequence is CASSLSGGNTIYF. For the CDR3, the DNA is TGTGCCAGCAGCTTATCCGGGGGAAACACCATATATTTT.

CDR3 region: CASSLQNLGLAGTEQFF. CDR3 nucleotides: TGTGCCAGCAGCCTACAAAACCTCGGACTAGCGGGTACTGAGCAGTTCTTC. The rearrangement links TRBV4-2 to TRBJ2-1; 11 bases are a match to TRBD2. The trim removed 4 bases at V and 9 bases at J, leaving 14 bases unmatched. Per germline, CDR1 LGHNA and CDR2 YNFKEQ. CDR3 length: 17 residues.

The CDR3 spells CASRGPAYEQYF. CDR3 DNA sequence: TGTGCCAGCAGGGGCCCGGCATACGAGCAGTACTTC. The V call is TRBV6-1, the J call TRBJ2-7, with D unclear. V shed 6 bases and J shed 4 bases, with 10 bases lying between them. The CDR3 extends over 12 amino acids. CDR1 and CDR2 (germline): MNHNS, SASEGT.

The chain couples TRBV2 to TRBJ1-1, with D unclear. Germline V gene data show CDR1 as SNHLY and CDR2 as FYNNEI. This CDR3 spans 12 amino acids. V lost 8 bases to trimming and J lost 4 bases, with 11 bases between them. The CDR3 nucleotides read TGTGCCAGCCTACGGGAGGGCACTGAAGCTTTCTTT. This encodes CASLREGTEAFF.

This clone occurred once. The chain links TRBV5-1 to TRBJ2-5; 10 bases match TRBD2. V lost 4 bases and J lost 4; bases outside the gene matches: 16. CDR1 and CDR2 (germline): SGHRS, YFSETQ. The CDR3 has 18 residues. The CDR3 is CASSLFVALAGDPETQYF. CDR3 sequence (DNA): TGCGCCAGCAGCCTGTTTGTCGCTCTAGCGGGAGACCCAGAGACCCAGTACTTC.

The CDR3 is CAWSYTGYGEQYF. CDR3 DNA sequence: TGTGCCTGGAGTTATACAGGGTACGGCGAGCAGTACTTC. The chain employs TRBV30 and TRBJ2-7; a possible D gene is TRBD1 (6 bases). The V and J ends lost 2 bases and 6 bases respectively, with 14 bases between them. Germline loops: CDR1 GTSNPN, CDR2 SVGIG (reference sequence). The CDR3 loop spans 13 amino acids.

This CDR3 reads CATYPSGGSDTQYF. For the CDR3, the DNA is TGTGCAACATATCCTAGCGGGGGCTCAGATACGCAGTATTTT. J is TRBJ2-3 and V is TRBV5-4, with 10 bases aligning to TRBD2. The CDR3 spans 14 residues. Germline CDR1 and CDR2: SGHNT and YYREEE (reference sequence).

DNA for the CDR3: TGTGCCAGCAGTGAGACAGGGGGCCGGCCCGGGGAGCTGTTTTTT. It yields the protein CASSETGGRPGELFF. The V and J genes are TRBV27 and TRBJ2-2, with TRBD1 identical over 10 bases. This CDR3 is 15 amino acids long. Germline V gene sequence: CDR1 MNHEY, CDR2 SMNVEV (reference sequence). V gave up 5 bases and J gave up 6 bases; unmatched junction bases: 6.

V gene TRBV6-1 combines with J gene TRBJ2-7; 7 nucleotides line up with TRBD1. Germline lookup yields CDR1 MNHNS and CDR2 SASEGT. CDR3 size: 16 residues. After removal of 0 bases from V and 4 bases from J, the junction contained 9 bases not matched to a gene. CDR3 in DNA: TGTGCCAGCAGTGAAGCGCTGGGACAGCCGACTTACGAGCAGTACTTC. Translating it yields CASSEALGQPTYEQYF.

V usage is TRBV5-6 and J usage is TRBJ2-7, with 15 bases that match TRBD2. This CDR3 region has 15 residues. Trimming cost V 4 bases and J 5 bases; bases outside gene matches: 4. The germline V gene encodes CDR1 SGHDT and CDR2 YYEEEE. The CDR3 sequence is CASSIGTSGGHEQYF. The CDR3, as DNA: TGTGCCAGCAGCATCGGGACTAGCGGGGGGCACGAGCAGTACTTC.

The gene calls are TRBV19 and TRBJ1-2; D is unresolved. V was shortened by 7 bases and J by 4 bases, with 10 bases between the two germline ends. The CDR3 totals 12 residues. Germline V gene sequence: CDR1 LNHDA, CDR2 SQIVND (reference sequence). CDR3: CASTLGGYGYTF. CDR3 nucleotide sequence: TGTGCCAGTACCCTTGGAGGCTATGGCTACACCTTC.

As for this clone: Sequence at one end of the junction differs from germline and may be a read error. This chain connects TRBV10-3 to TRBJ1-1; no reliable D call. The CDR3 runs to 15 residues. Per the germline V gene, CDR1 is ENHRY and CDR2 is SYGVKD. The DNA for the CDR3 is TGTGCCATCAGTAAGTCTAAGTCACAGAACACTGAAGCTTTCTTT. It yields the protein CAISKSKSQNTEAFF.

The chain carries TRBV6-5 and TRBJ1-3; D uncertain. This CDR3 region has 15 residues. Trimming took off 0 bases at V and 4 bases at J, with 10 bases between the two ends. Germline CDR1 is MNHEY and CDR2 is SVGAGI. The CDR3 sequence is CASSYSSGVGNTIYF. CDR3 DNA sequence: TGTGCCAGCAGTTACTCATCCGGGGTCGGAAACACCATATATTTT.

The chain links TRBV10-3 to TRBJ2-7, with 15 bases matching TRBD2. Trimming at V came to 3 bases and at J to 2 bases, leaving 8 bases not matched to a gene. The length of the CDR3 is 18 residues. Germline CDR1 reads ENHRY; CDR2 reads SYGVKD. The CDR3 nucleotides are TGTGCCATCAGTGATCTCGTCGGACTAGCGGGGGGGACCTACGAGCAGTACTTC. Its protein product is CAISDLVGLAGGTYEQYF.

The chain carries TRBV5-1 and TRBJ2-1; 10 positions match TRBD2. Per the germline V gene, CDR1 is SGHRS and CDR2 is YFSETQ. The CDR3 is 17 amino acids. Germline trimming cut 4 bases from V and 4 bases from J; bases unmatched to any gene: 11. This CDR3 is CASSPRSLAGGYNEQFF. CDR3 bases: TGCGCCAGCAGCCCCCGGAGTTTAGCGGGAGGATACAATGAGCAGTTCTTC.

This clone was picked up a small number of times. The same CDR3 also results from other DNA sequences found in this sample. The chain has TRBV11-2 and TRBJ2-5, with 8 bases that match TRBD2. V shed 2 bases and J 4 bases; nucleotides not matched to a gene: 3. Germline V gene sequence: CDR1 SGHAT, CDR2 FQNNGV. The CDR3 contains 14 residues. The CDR3 bases are TGTGCCAGCAGCTTAAGCCTAGCGGGAGAGACCCAGTACTTC. Translated: CASSLSLAGETQYF. Based on the CDR3 plus reference TRBV11-2 and TRBJ2-5, the full variable domain is EAGVAQSPRYKIIEKRQSVAFWCNPISGHATLYWYQQILGQGPKLLIQFQNNGVVDDSQLPKDRFSAERLKGVDSTLKIQPAKLEDSAVYLCASSLSLAGETQYFGPGTRLLVL.

V and J are TRBV11-2 and TRBJ2-2; weak D call: TRBD2 (5 bases). Germline lookup yields CDR1 SGHAT and CDR2 FQNNGV. The ends were cut back, 4 bases at V and 5 bases at J, with 11 bases in the middle. The CDR3 spans 14 residues. Here the CDR3 reads CASSWTWGTGELFF. The CDR3 region has the DNA TGTGCCAGCAGCTGGACTTGGGGAACCGGGGAGCTGTTTTTT.

The V and J genes are TRBV5-4 and TRBJ2-5, with 8 bases identical to TRBD2. CDR3 length equals 15 residues. J gave up 0 bases and V 6 bases, and 7 bases lay outside the gene matches. Germline CDR1 and CDR2: SGHNT and YYREEE (reference sequence). The CDR3 DNA sequence: TGTGCCAGCACCCAAGCGGGAGCCTACCAAGAGACCCAGTACTTC. Residues: CASTQAGAYQETQYF. The variable domain in full, with the rest retrieved from reference TRBV5-4 and TRBJ2-5, is ETGVTQSPTHLIKTRGQQVTLRCSSQSGHNTVSWYQQALGQGPQFIFQYYREEENGRGNFPPRFSGLQFPNYSSELNVNALELDDSALYLCASTQAGAYQETQYFGPGTRLLVL.